Following are 19 T cell receptor beta chains from one sample sequenced in a study of blood T cell repertoires in COVID-19. Profiling relied on immunoSEQ multiplex PCR, and the TCRdb table lists in-frame clones only, not all of them. The repertoire includes about 260,000 clones, over 80% of them detected once, and 10% sits in the top ten. Specimen: peripheral blood. The source of these receptors is a woman in her seventies with COVID-19, enrolled during active disease.

The V gene is TRBV10-3, the J gene TRBJ1-2; no clear D gene. The CDR3 runs to 14 residues. CDR1 and CDR2 from the germline V gene are ENHRY and SYGVKD. The ends were cut back, 6 bases at V and 2 bases at J, with 13 bases in the middle. The DNA of the CDR3 is TGTGCCATCAGCGAGCCGGGAGGAAACTATGGCTACACCTTC. Its protein is CAISEPGGNYGYTF.

The chain is built from TRBV20-1 and TRBJ2-5, with unresolved D. The V end was cut by 3 bases, the J end by 4 bases, with 15 bases between. The germline V gene has CDR1 DFQATT and CDR2 SNEGSKA (reference sequence). CDR3 length equals 14 residues. The CDR3 sequence: CSASYGSTGETQYF. CDR3 nucleotide sequence: TGCAGTGCTAGTTATGGCAGTACGGGAGAGACCCAGTACTTC.

J is TRBJ2-7 and V is TRBV7-8, with 14 bases lining up with TRBD2. The trim removed 5 bases at V and 9 bases at J, leaving 9 bases unmatched. There are 15 residues in the CDR3. Germline V CDR1 and CDR2: SGHVS, FQNEAQ. The CDR3 protein is CASSPRLAGGGGQYF. DNA for the CDR3: TGTGCCAGCAGCCCCCGACTAGCGGGAGGGGGCGGGCAGTACTTC.

The rearrangement joins TRBV7-3 to TRBJ2-1; 7 nucleotides line up with TRBD2. V was pared by 1 base and J by 3 bases, with 3 bases of the junction left unmatched. Germline CDR1 SGHTA, CDR2 FQGTGA. The CDR3 contains 15 residues. The CDR3 nucleotides read TGTGCCAGCAGCTTAAGTGGCGGGAGCTACAATGAGCAGTTCTTC. This translates into CASSLSGGSYNEQFF.

The chain is built from TRBV18 and TRBJ2-5; 7 bases agree with TRBD2. CDR1 is KGHSH, CDR2 LQKENI, per germline. With V trimmed by 2 bases and J by 3 bases, 3 bases remained unmatched. The CDR3 is made up of 14 amino acids. The CDR3 sequence is CASSPTAGEETQYF. The DNA for the CDR3 is TGTGCCAGCTCACCAACGGCGGGAGAAGAGACCCAGTACTTC. The full variable domain, in which reference TRBV18 and TRBJ2-5 provide the parts outside the CDR3, is NAGVMQNPRHLVRRRGQEARLRCSPMKGHSHVYWYRQLPEEGLKFMVYLQKENIIDESGMPKERFSAEFPKEGPSILRIQQVVRGDSAAYFCASSPTAGEETQYFGPGTRLLVL.

This chain joins TRBV11-3 and TRBJ2-5, with D tentatively TRBD1 (5 bases). V was trimmed by 1 base and J by 2 bases, leaving 14 bases between them. This CDR3 spans 16 amino acids. CDR1 and CDR2 (germline): SGHNT, YENEEA. CDR3 sequence: CASSLVGQGTQETQYF. The CDR3 region has the DNA TGTGCCAGCAGCTTAGTGGGGCAGGGCACTCAAGAGACCCAGTACTTC.

J is TRBJ2-7 and V is TRBV11-1; 7 positions agree with TRBD2. With V trimmed by 5 bases and J by 1 base, 8 bases remained unmatched. The CDR3 has 15 amino acids. Germline CDR1 is SGHAT and CDR2 is FQDESV (reference sequence). The CDR3 region is CASSPRERGSYEQYF. In DNA, the CDR3 is TGTGCCAGCAGCCCCCGCGAGCGGGGTTCCTACGAGCAGTACTTC.

The chain employs TRBV30 and TRBJ2-3; 13 bases match TRBD2. This CDR3 has 17 residues. Looked up from germline, CDR1 is GTSNPN and CDR2 is SVGIG (reference sequence). The V gene end was trimmed by 2 bases and the J gene end by 0 bases; junction bases not matched to a gene: 5. CDR3 residues: CAWSFPGLAGSTDTQYF. In nucleotides, the CDR3 is TGTGCCTGGAGTTTCCCGGGACTAGCGGGAAGCACAGATACGCAGTATTTT.

V is TRBV27 and J is TRBJ1-5; TRBD1 aligns across 8 bases. The V and J ends lost 5 bases and 4 bases, in that order; junction bases with no gene match: 7. The CDR3 is 15 residues long. Germline CDR1 is MNHEY and CDR2 is SMNVEV (reference sequence). CDR3 residues: CASSKEDRANQPQHF. The DNA of the CDR3 is TGTGCCAGCAGTAAAGAGGACAGGGCTAATCAGCCCCAGCATTTT.

This sequence joins TRBV3-1 (or the pseudogene TRBV3-2) and TRBJ1-1; D perhaps matches TRBD1 (5 bases). Trimming took off 1 base at V and 1 base at J, with 10 bases between the two ends. The CDR3 has 15 amino acids. Germline V gene data show CDR1 as LGHDT and CDR2 as YNNKEL (reference sequence). CDR3 sequence: CASSQGRTRNTEAFF. The CDR3 coding sequence is TGTGCCAGCAGCCAAGGACGGACACGGAACACTGAAGCTTTCTTT.

This clone has only one observation. The chain recombines TRBV28 with TRBJ1-2; D unclear. Germline V gives CDR1 MDHEN, CDR2 SYDVKM. This CDR3 has 12 amino acids. V lost 6 bases and J 1 base, leaving 6 bases between the germline ends. The CDR3 nucleotides read TGTGCCAGCAGCCAGAATAACTATGGCTACACCTTC. The encoded protein is CASSQNNYGYTF.

J is TRBJ2-1 and V is TRBV18, with 12 nucleotides matching TRBD2. Germline values: CDR1 KGHSH, CDR2 LQKENI. The CDR3 has 16 residues. V shed 0 bases and J 9 bases; nucleotides not matched to a gene: 6. The CDR3 coding sequence is TGTGCCAGCTCACCACCCCTAGCGGGAGGGGGAGGTGAGCAGTTCTTC. As protein: CASSPPLAGGGGEQFF.

This sequence joins TRBV11-2 and TRBJ1-2; 8 bases are a match to TRBD1. The V segment lost 5 bases and the J segment 2 bases; nucleotides outside the gene matches: 7. Germline CDR1 reads SGHAT; CDR2 reads FQNNGV. The CDR3 sequence is 15 residues long. CDR3 DNA: TGTGCCAGCAGCCCATTTACAGGGGGGAACTATGGCTACACCTTC. The encoded protein is CASSPFTGGNYGYTF.

The J gene is TRBJ1-1, the V gene TRBV6-1; the D gene is possibly TRBD1 (5 bases). The germline V gene encodes CDR1 MNHNS and CDR2 SASEGT. Trimming took 1 base from V and 4 from J, leaving 13 bases between them. The CDR3 has 15 amino acids. DNA for the CDR3: TGTGCCAGCAGTGAAGGAACCAGGGCGAGCACTGAAGCTTTCTTT. Protein sequence: CASSEGTRASTEAFF.

J is TRBJ2-7 and V is TRBV19, with TRBD2 identical over 7 bases. Germline V gene data show CDR1 as LNHDA and CDR2 as SQIVND (reference sequence). CDR3 length equals 15 residues. The V segment lost 6 bases and the J segment 6 bases; nucleotides outside the gene matches: 14. Here the CDR3 reads CASRNWRASGAEQYF. The CDR3 DNA is TGTGCCAGTAGAAATTGGCGAGCTAGCGGAGCCGAGCAGTACTTC.

The chain recombines TRBV19 with TRBJ2-1; TRBD2 matches 10 bases. The V segment lost 3 bases and the J segment 2 bases; nucleotides outside the gene matches: 10. This CDR3 spans 18 amino acids. CDR1 LNHDA and CDR2 SQIVND come from the germline V gene (reference sequence). The CDR3 loop is CASSIPPSGSFAYNEQFF. CDR3 DNA sequence: TGTGCCAGTAGTATCCCACCTAGCGGGAGTTTCGCCTACAATGAGCAGTTCTTC.

There are a few counts of this clone. The chain combines TRBV6-2 or TRBV6-3 with TRBJ2-5; a possible D gene is TRBD1 (6 bases). V dropped 8 bases and J dropped 0 bases, with 16 bases sitting between them. The germline V gene has CDR1 MNHEY and CDR2 SVGEGT. The CDR3 has 15 residues. The CDR3 DNA reads as TGTGCCAGCCGCCCGACGGGGACATACCAAGAGACCCAGTACTTC. Its translation is CASRPTGTYQETQYF.

V is TRBV5-4 and J is TRBJ1-4; 7 bases map to TRBD1. The CDR3 has 14 residues. V lost 6 bases, J lost 8 bases, and 10 bases stayed unmatched. CDR1 and CDR2 (germline): SGHNT, YYREEE (reference sequence). CDR3 coding DNA: TGTGCCAGCAACAACAGGGGTTCGGGCGAAAAACTGTTTTTT. Amino acid sequence: CASNNRGSGEKLFF.

The rearrangement uses TRBV12-2 and TRBJ2-3; the D call TRBD2 from the table was never checked on the DNA. TRBV12-2 is a recognized pseudogene. The CDR3 covers 19 residues. The DNA of the CDR3 is TGTGCAAGTCGCCCCACATCCCCGGGACTAGCGGGAGGCACAGATACGCAGTATTTT. Its translation is CASRPTSPGLAGGTDTQYF.